The T cell receptor beta chain described here comes from a study of T cell responses to AZD1222 COVID-19 vaccine. Details on this clone: Its antigen is still unknown.

Whole-study findings and limits: All repertoire sampling was performed exclusively after the peak T cell response.

Generated by immunoSEQ multiplex PCR, the TCRdb table keeps only in-frame clones and is missing some. Of over 100,000 clones listed, 89% are singletons. Per germline, CDR1 LGHNA and CDR2 YNFKEQ. Trimming cost V 0 bases and J 2 bases, with 10 bases left between them. This CDR3 has 15 amino acids. The source of this sequence is an adult in good health. The rearrangement joins TRBV4-2 to TRBJ1-1; maybe TRBD1 (5 bases). The sample was peripheral blood, taken on day 0 of AZD1222 vaccination. The CDR3 sequence is CASSQDSGANTEAFF. The CDR3 DNA reads TGTGCCAGCAGCCAAGACTCCGGGGCCAACACTGAAGCTTTCTTT.